The entry that follows covers one TCR beta chain sequence. The data derive from a study of blood T cell repertoires in COVID-19. Study-level background: Samples of COVID-19 (acute and convalescent) were obtained from the United States, Italy and Spain.

From germline, CDR1 is SGHRS and CDR2 YFSETQ. The CDR3 totals 14 residues. V gave up 4 bases and J gave up 8 bases, with 15 bases separating them. Sequencing used immunoSEQ multiplex PCR; TCRdb keeps in-frame clones, though not all of them. The data hold 150,000 to 200,000 clones, with under 80% observed a single time. Sample: peripheral blood. The source of this sequence is a man in his sixties or seventies with acute or convalescent COVID-19. This rearrangement joins TRBV5-1 to TRBJ1-4; perhaps TRBD1 as D (6 bases). In DNA form, the CDR3 reads TGCGCCAGCAGCACGGGGACAACGGAGGAAAAACTGTTTTTT. It translates to CASSTGTTEEKLFF.